This T cell receptor (beta chain) was observed in a study of memory CD4+ T cells and cytomegalovirus serostatus. For the study at large: Donors were healthy Belgian adults, 8 to 10 CMV seropositive and approximately 23 seronegative.

Single viable CD3+CD4+CD8-CD45RO+ cells were sorted as the memory CD4+ T cells. Positive selection with CD4 microbeads enriched total CD4+ T cells. CDR1 MDHEN and CDR2 SYDVKM come from the germline V gene. The CDR3 extends over 14 amino acids. Trimming cost V 6 bases and J 4 bases, with 15 bases left between them. The assay was immunoSEQ multiplex PCR, and TCRdb's table has in-frame clones only and misses some. The profile shows about 56,000 clones, 70% to 75% of them singletons. V is TRBV28 and J is TRBJ1-2; D is uncertain. The source material was memory CD4+ T cells from blood. This sequence was found in an adult in good health and CMV-seropositive. The chain's CDR3 is CASSPQLVIYGYTF. Written as DNA, the CDR3 is TGTGCCAGCAGCCCCCAGCTGGTCATCTATGGCTACACCTTC.